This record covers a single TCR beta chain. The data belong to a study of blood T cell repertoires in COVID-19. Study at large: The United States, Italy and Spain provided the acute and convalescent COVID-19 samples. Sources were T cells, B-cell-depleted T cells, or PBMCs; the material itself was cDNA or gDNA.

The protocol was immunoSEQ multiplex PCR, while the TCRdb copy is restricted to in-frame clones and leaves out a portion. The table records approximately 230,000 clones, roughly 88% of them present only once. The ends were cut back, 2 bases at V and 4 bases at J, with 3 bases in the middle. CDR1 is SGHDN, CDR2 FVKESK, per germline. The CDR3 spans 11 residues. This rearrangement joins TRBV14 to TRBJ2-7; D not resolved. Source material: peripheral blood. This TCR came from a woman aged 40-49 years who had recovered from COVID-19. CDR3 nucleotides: TGTGCCAGCAGCCAATATTACGAGCAGTACTTC. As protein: CASSQYYEQYF.